Listed below are T cell receptor beta chains from one sample, sequenced in a study of T cell repertoires in cytomegalovirus infection. No antigen has been identified for these receptors. TCRdb reanalysed the reads using MiXCR and keeps one entry per CDR3 protein. The table has hundreds of thousands of distinct CDR3 sequences, around a third seen once. The material was cultured PBMCs, obtained from culture after CMV antigen stimulation. The origin of the receptors is a human donor in good health (CMV status not recorded). Some clones in this sample may be carry-over from other donors' samples. Each CDR3 is given with its conserved first and last residue. Fields, in order: clone size, J gene, D gene, V gene, CDR3 DNA, CDR3 protein. A D gene is named only where the DNA matches it firmly. The size of a clone is reported for some rows only, either as once, few or many, or as a class for expanded clones.

clone size: few
J gene: TRBJ2-1
D gene: TRBD1
V gene: TRBV6-5
CDR3 DNA: TGTGCCAGCAGATCCACCGGGACAGGGTATTCCTACAATGAGCAGTTCTTC
CDR3 protein: CASRSTGTGYSYNEQFF

clone size: NA
J gene: TRBJ2-1
D gene: TRBD2
V gene: TRBV7-2
CDR3 DNA: TGTGCCAGCAGCTTAGCTACGGGGGGAGGGTTGAATGAGCAGTTCTTC
CDR3 protein: CASSLATGGGLNEQFF

clone size: NA
J gene: TRBJ2-5
D gene: NA
V gene: TRBV7-6
CDR3 DNA: TGTGCCAGCAGCTCGCGGGGATCAACAGGGACCCAAGAGACCCAGTACTTC
CDR3 protein: CASSSRGSTGTQETQYF

clone size: NA
J gene: TRBJ2-7
D gene: NA
V gene: TRBV30
CDR3 DNA: TGTGCCTGGAGTCGCGGGACCTACGAGCAGTACTTC
CDR3 protein: CAWSRGTYEQYF

clone size: NA
J gene: TRBJ1-1
D gene: NA
V gene: TRBV4-1
CDR3 DNA: TGCGCCAGCAGCCAAGATGGCGGGACTGATAGAGCTTTCTTT
CDR3 protein: CASSQDGGTDRAFF

clone size: NA
J gene: TRBJ1-6
D gene: NA
V gene: TRBV10-3
CDR3 DNA: TGTGCCATCAGTGCAGGGGAGTATAATTCACCCCTCCACTTT
CDR3 protein: CAISAGEYNSPLHF

clone size: NA
J gene: TRBJ1-5
D gene: NA
V gene: TRBV6-2/TRBV6-3
CDR3 DNA: TGTGCCAGCAGTTATCTGGGCGTTGGCAATCAGCCCCAGCATTTT
CDR3 protein: CASSYLGVGNQPQHF

clone size: NA
J gene: TRBJ2-1
D gene: NA
V gene: TRBV7-9
CDR3 DNA: TGTGCCAGCAGCTTAGCGAGCGGGTTGGGGGGTGAGCAGTTCTTC
CDR3 protein: CASSLASGLGGEQFF

clone size: NA
J gene: TRBJ2-3
D gene: TRBD1
V gene: TRBV3-1
CDR3 DNA: TGTGCCAGCAAAAAAACGGGACAGGGAAGAGATACGCAGTATTTT
CDR3 protein: CASKKTGQGRDTQYF

clone size: NA
J gene: TRBJ2-5
D gene: NA
V gene: TRBV18
CDR3 DNA: TGTGCCAGCTCACCAACCTCGGGCAGCCACAATCACTTC
CDR3 protein: CASSPTSGSHNHF

clone size: NA
J gene: TRBJ1-1
D gene: NA
V gene: TRBV12-3/TRBV12-4
CDR3 DNA: TGTGCCAGCAGTCTCAGGGATATGAACACTGAAGCTTTCTTT
CDR3 protein: CASSLRDMNTEAFF

clone size: many
J gene: TRBJ1-1
D gene: TRBD1
V gene: TRBV7-2
CDR3 DNA: TGTGCCAGCGAATACAGGGGGGGAGACACTGAAGCTTTCTTT
CDR3 protein: CASEYRGGDTEAFF

clone size: NA
J gene: TRBJ2-5
D gene: TRBD2
V gene: TRBV3-1
CDR3 DNA: TGTGCCAGCAGCCAGTCCCCCCGGGACGGGGGGTGGCAAGAGACCCAGTACTTC
CDR3 protein: CASSQSPRDGGWQETQYF

clone size: NA
J gene: TRBJ2-1
D gene: TRBD2
V gene: TRBV11-3
CDR3 DNA: TGTGCCAGCAGTTCGACTCTAGCGGGAGCGAGGGATGAGCAGTTCTTC
CDR3 protein: CASSSTLAGARDEQFF

clone size: few
J gene: TRBJ2-7
D gene: NA
V gene: TRBV7-2
CDR3 DNA: TGTGCCAGCAGCTCCGGGGGCCTATCATTCTCCTACGAGCAGTACTTC
CDR3 protein: CASSSGGLSFSYEQYF

clone size: many
J gene: TRBJ2-1
D gene: NA
V gene: TRBV7-9
CDR3 DNA: TGTGCCAGCAGCCCGTTTTCCTACAATGAGCAGTTCTTC
CDR3 protein: CASSPFSYNEQFF

clone size: NA
J gene: TRBJ1-2
D gene: TRBD1
V gene: TRBV11-2
CDR3 DNA: TGTGCCAGCAGCTCCCTCAAGGGGGCATATGGCTACACCTTC
CDR3 protein: CASSSLKGAYGYTF

clone size: NA
J gene: TRBJ2-2
D gene: TRBD1
V gene: TRBV20-1
CDR3 DNA: TGCAGTGCTAGGGGGACAGTAACCGGGGAGCTGTTTTTT
CDR3 protein: CSARGTVTGELFF

clone size: NA
J gene: TRBJ1-5
D gene: NA
V gene: TRBV7-2
CDR3 DNA: TGTGCCAGCAGCCCCCCTGCTGGGCCCCAGCATTTT
CDR3 protein: CASSPPAGPQHF

clone size: NA
J gene: TRBJ1-4
D gene: TRBD1
V gene: TRBV27
CDR3 DNA: TGTGCCAGTCAGGGGGAAAATAATGAAAAACTGTTTTTT
CDR3 protein: CASQGENNEKLFF

clone size: NA
J gene: TRBJ1-4
D gene: NA
V gene: TRBV19
CDR3 DNA: TGTGCCAGCCAACCGAGACGTTCATCTGCAACTAATGAAAAACTGTTTTTT
CDR3 protein: CASQPRRSSATNEKLFF

clone size: NA
J gene: TRBJ2-7
D gene: TRBD2
V gene: TRBV6-2/TRBV6-3
CDR3 DNA: TGTGCCAGCAGGTTCACTTTAGCGGGGGAAAGCTACGAGCAGTACTTC
CDR3 protein: CASRFTLAGESYEQYF

clone size: NA
J gene: TRBJ2-2
D gene: TRBD1
V gene: TRBV6-2/TRBV6-3
CDR3 DNA: TGTGCCAGCAGGGGACAGGGAAACACCGGGGAGCTGTTTTTT
CDR3 protein: CASRGQGNTGELFF

clone size: few
J gene: TRBJ2-2
D gene: TRBD2
V gene: TRBV6-2/TRBV6-3
CDR3 DNA: TGTGCCAGCAGTTACTCGAATAGCGGGGACACCGGGGAGCTGTTTTTT
CDR3 protein: CASSYSNSGDTGELFF

clone size: NA
J gene: TRBJ2-5
D gene: NA
V gene: TRBV19
CDR3 DNA: TGTGCCAGTAGTATCGTGGCAGGGGCCAACCAAGAGACCCAGTACTTC
CDR3 protein: CASSIVAGANQETQYF

clone size: few
J gene: TRBJ1-5
D gene: TRBD1
V gene: TRBV5-4
CDR3 DNA: TGTGCCAGCAGCCGGGGACAGGACCCCAATCAGCCCCAGCATTTT
CDR3 protein: CASSRGQDPNQPQHF

clone size: NA
J gene: TRBJ2-3
D gene: NA
V gene: TRBV7-6
CDR3 DNA: TGTGCCAGTAGCTTAATTGAAACGGGACGGGCGGATACGCAGTATTTT
CDR3 protein: CASSLIETGRADTQYF

clone size: NA
J gene: TRBJ2-3
D gene: TRBD2
V gene: TRBV7-8
CDR3 DNA: TGTGCCAGCAGCTTAGTAGAGACTAGCGGGGAGGAAAGCACAGATACGCAGTATTTT
CDR3 protein: CASSLVETSGEESTDTQYF

clone size: NA
J gene: TRBJ1-2
D gene: NA
V gene: TRBV12-5
CDR3 DNA: TGTGCTAGTGGTTTTTCGCCGGGAGCTAACTATGGCTACACCTTC
CDR3 protein: CASGFSPGANYGYTF

clone size: NA
J gene: TRBJ2-5
D gene: NA
V gene: TRBV2
CDR3 DNA: TGTGCTTTCGGGGGAGAACCTCAAGAGACCCAGTACTTC
CDR3 protein: CAFGGEPQETQYF

clone size: NA
J gene: TRBJ2-1
D gene: TRBD2
V gene: TRBV19
CDR3 DNA: TGTGCCAGTAGTATAGACCCCGGGACTAGCGGCTACAATGAGCAGTTCTTC
CDR3 protein: CASSIDPGTSGYNEQFF

clone size: NA
J gene: TRBJ2-1
D gene: NA
V gene: TRBV7-2
CDR3 DNA: TGTGCCAGCAGCCGACTAGGGTCCTTTGAGCAGTTCTTC
CDR3 protein: CASSRLGSFEQFF

clone size: NA
J gene: TRBJ2-3
D gene: NA
V gene: TRBV29-1
CDR3 DNA: TGCAGCGTTGTGGGGGGAATCACAGATACGCAGTATTTT
CDR3 protein: CSVVGGITDTQYF

clone size: NA
J gene: TRBJ1-1
D gene: NA
V gene: TRBV7-4
CDR3 DNA: TGTGCCAGCAGCTTTATCCAGAACACTGAGGCTTTCTTT
CDR3 protein: CASSFIQNTEAFF

clone size: many
J gene: TRBJ2-1
D gene: TRBD1
V gene: TRBV7-9
CDR3 DNA: TGTGCCAGCAGCCTCGGACAGGGCTACAATGAGCAGTTCTTC
CDR3 protein: CASSLGQGYNEQFF

clone size: NA
J gene: TRBJ2-7
D gene: NA
V gene: TRBV7-9
CDR3 DNA: TGTGCCAGCAGCGCAAATTCAGGGGCGCAGAACGAGCAGTACTTC
CDR3 protein: CASSANSGAQNEQYF

clone size: NA
J gene: TRBJ2-3
D gene: NA
V gene: TRBV6-6
CDR3 DNA: TGTGCCAGGGGGACCCTAACAGATACGCAGTATTTT
CDR3 protein: CARGTLTDTQYF

clone size: NA
J gene: TRBJ2-7
D gene: TRBD1
V gene: TRBV20-1
CDR3 DNA: TGCAGTGCTCTCCGGGACAGCTACGAGCAGTACTTC
CDR3 protein: CSALRDSYEQYF

clone size: few
J gene: TRBJ2-2
D gene: NA
V gene: TRBV7-2
CDR3 DNA: TGTGCCAGCAGCTTCTCACCTACAGGGAGGAACACCGGGGAGCTGTTTTTT
CDR3 protein: CASSFSPTGRNTGELFF

clone size: few
J gene: TRBJ1-1
D gene: NA
V gene: TRBV7-3
CDR3 DNA: TGTGCCAGCAGCTTAAATCCGGGATTGAACACTGAAGCTTTCTTT
CDR3 protein: CASSLNPGLNTEAFF

clone size: few
J gene: TRBJ1-2
D gene: NA
V gene: TRBV6-1
CDR3 DNA: TGTGCCACCAACACGGTTTTTCTCGGGCGCGGCTACACCTTC
CDR3 protein: CATNTVFLGRGYTF

clone size: few
J gene: TRBJ2-3
D gene: NA
V gene: TRBV12-3/TRBV12-4
CDR3 DNA: TGTGCCAGCAGTTTAAGGCTAGCGAGCTACACAGATACGCAGTATTTT
CDR3 protein: CASSLRLASYTDTQYF

clone size: NA
J gene: TRBJ2-5
D gene: TRBD1
V gene: TRBV7-9
CDR3 DNA: TGTGCCAGCAGCGGGGGACAGGGGACCAAAGAGACCCAGTACTTC
CDR3 protein: CASSGGQGTKETQYF

clone size: once
J gene: TRBJ2-1
D gene: TRBD1
V gene: TRBV5-1
CDR3 DNA: TGCGCCAGCAGCGGGACAGAGGGTGAGCAGTTCTTC
CDR3 protein: CASSGTEGEQFF

clone size: NA
J gene: TRBJ1-2
D gene: NA
V gene: TRBV19
CDR3 DNA: TGTGCCAGTAGTACTCAGGGTGGCTATGGCTACACCTTC
CDR3 protein: CASSTQGGYGYTF

clone size: few
J gene: TRBJ2-3
D gene: TRBD2
V gene: TRBV24-1
CDR3 DNA: TGTGCCACTGGACTAGCGGGAGGTCCAGATACGCAGTATTTT
CDR3 protein: CATGLAGGPDTQYF

clone size: NA
J gene: TRBJ2-1
D gene: TRBD1
V gene: TRBV6-5
CDR3 DNA: TGTGCCAGCAGCCCTACAGGGGGCGCCCACAATGAGCAGTTCTTC
CDR3 protein: CASSPTGGAHNEQFF

clone size: NA
J gene: TRBJ2-7
D gene: TRBD2
V gene: TRBV5-6
CDR3 DNA: TGTGCCAGCAGCATGGGACTAGCGGGAGGAACCGAGCAGTACTTC
CDR3 protein: CASSMGLAGGTEQYF

clone size: NA
J gene: TRBJ1-2
D gene: TRBD1
V gene: TRBV9
CDR3 DNA: TGTGCCAGTGCTGATGCCCCGGGACAGGGTTATGGCTACACCTTC
CDR3 protein: CASADAPGQGYGYTF

clone size: NA
J gene: TRBJ2-1
D gene: TRBD2
V gene: TRBV7-2
CDR3 DNA: TGTGCCAGCAGCTTAACGGCTAGCGGGATCGTTGAGCAGTTCTTC
CDR3 protein: CASSLTASGIVEQFF

clone size: few
J gene: TRBJ1-4
D gene: TRBD1
V gene: TRBV28
CDR3 DNA: TGTGCCAGCAGGGTTGGTGCAGGGGGGGAAAAACTGTTTTTT
CDR3 protein: CASRVGAGGEKLFF

clone size: NA
J gene: TRBJ2-1
D gene: TRBD2
V gene: TRBV19
CDR3 DNA: TGTGCCAGTAGTATAAGGACTAGATCGATCCTTGAGCAGTTCTTC
CDR3 protein: CASSIRTRSILEQFF

clone size: NA
J gene: TRBJ1-5
D gene: NA
V gene: TRBV7-2
CDR3 DNA: TGTGCCAGCAGCTTAGCGTTCGGGGGGCTTCGACAGCCCCAGCATTTT
CDR3 protein: CASSLAFGGLRQPQHF

clone size: NA
J gene: TRBJ2-1
D gene: TRBD2
V gene: TRBV4-3
CDR3 DNA: TGCGCCAGCAGCCAAGAGTTAGCGGGAGGGCCCGGCGAGCAGTTCTTC
CDR3 protein: CASSQELAGGPGEQFF

clone size: once
J gene: TRBJ2-1
D gene: NA
V gene: TRBV9
CDR3 DNA: TGTGCCAGCAGCGTAGGTGGACTGGAAGAGCAGTTCTTC
CDR3 protein: CASSVGGLEEQFF

clone size: NA
J gene: TRBJ2-1
D gene: NA
V gene: TRBV4-2
CDR3 DNA: TGTGCCAGCAGCCAAGGGCCCGGGTTCTACAATGAGCAGTTCTTC
CDR3 protein: CASSQGPGFYNEQFF

clone size: few
J gene: TRBJ1-6
D gene: NA
V gene: TRBV20-1
CDR3 DNA: TGCAGTGCTGAGCTGGAAGGGAATTCACCCCTCCACTTT
CDR3 protein: CSAELEGNSPLHF

clone size: NA
J gene: TRBJ2-2
D gene: NA
V gene: TRBV15
CDR3 DNA: TGTGCCACCCAGCAGGAGGGATCCTACACCGGGGAGCTGTTTTTT
CDR3 protein: CATQQEGSYTGELFF

clone size: NA
J gene: TRBJ2-2
D gene: TRBD1
V gene: TRBV5-1
CDR3 DNA: TGCGCCAGCAGCTTGGTCGGGACAGGGAAGAACACCGGGGAGCTGTTTTTT
CDR3 protein: CASSLVGTGKNTGELFF

clone size: NA
J gene: TRBJ2-3
D gene: NA
V gene: TRBV11-2
CDR3 DNA: TGTGCCAGCAGCTTCACCACCCTAGCTGCTAGCACAGATACGCAGTATTTT
CDR3 protein: CASSFTTLAASTDTQYF